Here is one TCR beta chain with its context. Antigen: not known. Germline loops: CDR1 LNHNV, CDR2 YYDKDF (reference sequence). The CDR3 is made up of 15 amino acids. The V segment lost 1 base and the J segment 4 bases; nucleotides outside the gene matches: 5. Construction of the TCRbeta library involved unique molecular identifiers. MiXCR, run by TCRdb on the PCR reads, gives a single entry per CDR3 protein. Of roughly 670,000 distinct CDR3 sequences in the sample, around 13% were seen once. This sample is part of a study of T-cell reconstitution after alpha-beta-depleted transplantation in children. Study results and limitations: The origin of high day-60 TCRbeta diversity in some patients lay in surviving recipient T cells and thymic progenitors. Several hundred rapidly expanded clones from non-depleted graft cells reportedly supplied alpha-beta T cells about two months post-transplant. Newly generated T cells supplied most T-cell counts and diversity one year post-transplant.

The clonotype comes from a girl aged 2-15 years with congenital amegakaryocytic thrombocytopenia, due to receive a stem cell transplant. The chain couples TRBV15 to TRBJ2-5; 8 bases fit TRBD2. Source: PBMCs, taken before TCRalphabeta/CD19-depleted stem cell transplant. For the CDR3, the DNA is TGTGCCACCAGCAGAGTGGGAGCGGGAGTAGAGACCCAGTACTTC. Translated, it gives CATSRVGAGVETQYF.